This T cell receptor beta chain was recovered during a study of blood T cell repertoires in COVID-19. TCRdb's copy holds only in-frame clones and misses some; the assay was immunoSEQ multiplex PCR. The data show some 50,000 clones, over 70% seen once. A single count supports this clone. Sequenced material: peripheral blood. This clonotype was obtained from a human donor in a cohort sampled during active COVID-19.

The DNA for the CDR3 is TGTGCCAGCAGTTATAAGGACAGGGGAGATACTGAAGCTTTCTTT. Protein product: CASSYKDRGDTEAFF. The rearrangement links TRBV6-6 to TRBJ1-1; TRBD1 matches at 9 bases. The CDR3 sequence is 15 residues long. The J segment lost 5 bases and the V segment lost 3 bases, leaving 7 bases of the junction unmatched. Germline V gives CDR1 MNHNY, CDR2 SVGAGI (reference sequence).